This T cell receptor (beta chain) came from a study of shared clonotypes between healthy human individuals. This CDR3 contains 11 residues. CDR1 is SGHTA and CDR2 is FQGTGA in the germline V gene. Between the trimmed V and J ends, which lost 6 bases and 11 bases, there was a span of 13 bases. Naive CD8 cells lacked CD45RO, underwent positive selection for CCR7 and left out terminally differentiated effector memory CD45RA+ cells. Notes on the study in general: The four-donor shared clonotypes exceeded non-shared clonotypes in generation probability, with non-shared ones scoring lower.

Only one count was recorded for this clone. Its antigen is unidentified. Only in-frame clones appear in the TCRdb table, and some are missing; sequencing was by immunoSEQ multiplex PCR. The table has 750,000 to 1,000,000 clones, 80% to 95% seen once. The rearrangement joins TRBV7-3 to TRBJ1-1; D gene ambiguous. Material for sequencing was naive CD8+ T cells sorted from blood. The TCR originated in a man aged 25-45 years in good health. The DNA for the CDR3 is TGTGCCAGCAGTCCTGGACCGCGGGCTTTCTTT. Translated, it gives CASSPGPRAFF.